The 16 T cell receptor beta chains below come from one sample, sequenced in a study of T cell repertoires in cytomegalovirus infection. TCRdb independently ran MiXCR on the reads; one entry per CDR3 protein. Of 200,000 to 250,000 distinct CDR3 sequences in the sample, 6% to 8% were seen once. The sample consisted of PBMCs. Receptors were obtained from a human donor in good health (CMV status not recorded). Some clones in this sample may be carry-over from other donors' samples.

This clonotype was counted many times. The V call is TRBV7-2, the J call TRBJ1-1; D is perhaps TRBD1 (5 bases). Trimming shortened V by 5 bases and J by 0 bases, and 10 bases separated the two germline ends. The CDR3 covers 14 residues. From germline, CDR1 is SGHTA and CDR2 FQGNSA. The CDR3 DNA reads as TGTGCCAGCAGCATATCGACAGTGAACACTGAAGCTTTCTTT. Translated, it gives CASSISTVNTEAFF. The whole variable domain, remainder taken from reference TRBV7-2 and TRBJ1-1, is GAGVSQSPSNKVTEKGKDVELRCDPISGHTALYWYRQSLGQGLEFLIYFQGNSAPDKSGLPSDRFSAERTGGSVSTLTIQRTQQEDSAVYLCASSISTVNTEAFFGQGTRLTVV.

The chain employs TRBV6-2 or TRBV6-3 and TRBJ2-2; a possible D gene is TRBD2 (5 bases). V lost 2 bases and J lost 5, with 18 bases in between. The germline V gene encodes CDR1 MNHEY and CDR2 SVGEGT. The CDR3 runs to 17 residues. For the CDR3, the DNA is TGTGCCAGCAGTTACCTCAGCTGGACCGGCGGGACCGGGGAGCTGTTTTTT. As protein: CASSYLSWTGGTGELFF.

This clonotype came up many times. The chain employs TRBV7-2 and TRBJ1-1, with 8 positions matching TRBD1. This CDR3 is 14 amino acids long. Germline V gene lookup returns CDR1 SGHTA and CDR2 FQGNSA. The V segment lost 5 bases and the J segment 2 bases; nucleotides outside the gene matches: 4. CDR3 sequence: CASSPGQVNTEAFF. The CDR3 nucleotides read TGTGCCAGCAGCCCGGGACAGGTCAACACTGAAGCTTTCTTT.

This clonotype was recorded a few times. The chain couples TRBV28 to TRBJ2-3, with D possibly TRBD2 on 6 matching bases. The V end lost 2 bases, the J end lost 0 bases, and 15 bases lay between the germline ends. This CDR3 spans 17 amino acids. Germline-derived CDR1 and CDR2 are MDHEN and SYDVKM. The CDR3 DNA reads TGTGCCAGCAGTTTAGGCGGATCGGGGGTTAGCACAGATACGCAGTATTTT. It translates to CASSLGGSGVSTDTQYF.

This clonotype was detected many times. V gene TRBV7-3 combines with J gene TRBJ2-7; D may be TRBD1 (5 bases). The V end lost 2 bases, the J end lost 5 bases, and 13 bases lay between the germline ends. The CDR3 length is 14 residues. The germline CDR1 and CDR2 sequences are SGHTA and FQGTGA. CDR3 sequence reads: CASSLQGSTDEQYF. The CDR3 nucleotides read TGTGCCAGCAGCTTACAGGGATCCACTGACGAGCAGTACTTC. The entire variable domain, with the rest obtained from reference TRBV7-3 and TRBJ2-7, is as follows: GAGVSQTPSNKVTEKGKYVELRCDPISGHTALYWYRQSLGQGPEFLIYFQGTGAADDSGLPNDRFFAVRPEGSVSTLKIQRTERGDSAVYLCASSLQGSTDEQYFGPGTRLTVT.

The sample holds many counts of this clonotype. This chain links TRBV7-8 with TRBJ2-1, with TRBD1 identical over 7 bases. Germline-derived CDR1 and CDR2 are SGHVS and FQNEAQ. V was pared by 5 bases and J by 5 bases, with 18 bases of the junction left unmatched. CDR3 length equals 18 residues. The CDR3 DNA reads TGTGCCAGCAGCCCCCGCAACCCCTGGACAGGACCAAACAATGAGCAGTTCTTC. It codes for CASSPRNPWTGPNNEQFF.

In its sample, this clonotype was seen many times. The rearrangement uses TRBV7-2 and TRBJ1-6; TRBD1 matches at 10 bases. The germline V gene has CDR1 SGHTA and CDR2 FQGNSA. The J segment lost 8 bases and the V segment lost 5 bases, leaving 3 bases of the junction unmatched. The CDR3 is 14 amino acids. CDR3 DNA sequence: TGTGCCAGCAGCCGGGACAGGGGTCATTCACCCCTCCACTTT. Its translation: CASSRDRGHSPLHF.

This clonotype was detected many times. The chain couples TRBV2 to TRBJ1-2, with D maybe TRBD1 (5 bases). Germline loops: CDR1 SNHLY, CDR2 FYNNEI. This CDR3 is 15 amino acids long. Between the trimmed V and J ends, which lost 8 bases and 4 bases, there was a span of 20 bases. The CDR3 DNA reads TGTGCCAGCTCAATGCGGGGACTTACCTCCTATGGCTACACCTTC. Translation: CASSMRGLTSYGYTF.

This clonotype was counted ten times or more. The chain combines TRBV6-5 with TRBJ1-6; D may be TRBD1 (6 bases). CDR1 is MNHEY, CDR2 SVGAGI, per germline. The V gene lost 4 bases and the J gene lost 7 bases, with 11 bases spanning the gap. This CDR3 comprises 14 residues. DNA for the CDR3: TGTGCCAGCAGTTGGGGGGGCGCGAATTCACCCCTCCACTTT. Residues: CASSWGGANSPLHF.

This clonotype was detected many times. This chain joins TRBV7-2 and TRBJ1-2; D not certain. Germline loops: CDR1 SGHTA, CDR2 FQGNSA. Trimming left V 1 base short and J 4 bases short, with 7 bases between. The CDR3 totals 13 residues. The CDR3 nucleotides are TGTGCCAGCAGCTTAGATAGGATCTATGGCTACACCTTC. Protein product: CASSLDRIYGYTF.

This clonotype was seen ten or more times. The V and J genes are TRBV20-1 and TRBJ2-5; D unclear. Germline CDR1 reads DFQATT; CDR2 reads SNEGSKA (reference sequence). V was clipped by 3 bases and J by 3 bases, with 8 bases between them. CDR3 length: 12 residues. The CDR3 DNA follows: TGCAGTGCTAGCGGCAGAAAAGAGACCCAGTACTTC. Residues: CSASGRKETQYF.

This clonotype was seen at least ten times. The V call is TRBV25-1, the J call TRBJ1-1; 10 bases map to TRBD1. V lost 0 bases, J lost 6 bases, and 1 base stayed unmatched. The CDR3 consists of 14 residues. CDR1 and CDR2 (germline): MGHDK, SYGVNS. Written as DNA, the CDR3 is TGTGCCAGCAGTGAATATGGGACAGGGGCTGAAGCTTTCTTT. This gives the protein CASSEYGTGAEAFF.

This clonotype was counted many times. The chain combines TRBV28 with TRBJ1-5; no clear D. V was cut by 6 bases and J by 9 bases, with 12 bases left in between. The CDR3 is 12 residues long. The germline CDR1 and CDR2 sequences are MDHEN and SYDVKM. Here the CDR3 DNA reads TGTGCCAGCAGCGATCCCGGATGGCCCCAGCATTTT. It codes for CASSDPGWPQHF.

In its sample, this clonotype was seen many times. J is TRBJ2-1 and V is TRBV20-1, with 13 bases matching TRBD2. CDR1 is DFQATT and CDR2 is SNEGSKA in the germline V gene (reference sequence). The J segment lost 4 bases and the V segment lost 0 bases, leaving 6 bases of the junction unmatched. The CDR3 is 17 amino acids. CDR3 sequence reads: CSARDLGLAGAYNEQFF. CDR3 DNA: TGCAGTGCTAGAGACCTCGGACTAGCGGGGGCATACAATGAGCAGTTCTTC.

Many counts were recorded for this clonotype. The chain employs TRBV7-9 and TRBJ2-7, with 7 bases lining up with TRBD1. J gave up 7 bases and V 3 bases, and 9 bases lay outside the gene matches. Germline CDR1 reads SEHNR; CDR2 reads FQNEAQ (reference sequence). The CDR3 length is 14 residues. The CDR3 sequence is CASSFGTAGKEQYF. The CDR3 region has the DNA TGTGCCAGCAGCTTCGGGACAGCTGGGAAGGAGCAGTACTTC.

This clonotype has at least ten counts. This chain links TRBV20-1 with TRBJ1-2; 9 bases are shared with TRBD1. The CDR3 covers 15 residues. Per germline, CDR1 DFQATT and CDR2 SNEGSKA (reference sequence). J was trimmed by 7 bases and V by 0 bases; bases with no gene match: 9. The DNA for the CDR3 is TGCAGTGCTAGAGATTGGGGGGGGACAGGGATTGGCTACACCTTC. This codes for CSARDWGGTGIGYTF.